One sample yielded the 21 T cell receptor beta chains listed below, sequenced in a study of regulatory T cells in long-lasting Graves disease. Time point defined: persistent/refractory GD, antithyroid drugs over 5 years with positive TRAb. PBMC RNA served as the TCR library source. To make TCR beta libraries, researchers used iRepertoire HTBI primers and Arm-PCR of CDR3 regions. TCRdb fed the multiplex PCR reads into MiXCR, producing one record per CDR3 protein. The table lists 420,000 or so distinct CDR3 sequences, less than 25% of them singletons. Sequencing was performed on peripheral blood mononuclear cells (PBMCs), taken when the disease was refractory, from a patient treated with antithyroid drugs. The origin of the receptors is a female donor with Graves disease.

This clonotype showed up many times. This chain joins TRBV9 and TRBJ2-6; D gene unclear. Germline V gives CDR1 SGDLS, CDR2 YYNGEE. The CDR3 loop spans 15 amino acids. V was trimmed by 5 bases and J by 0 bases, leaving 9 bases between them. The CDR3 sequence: CASRQTRSGANVLTF. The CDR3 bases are TGTGCCAGCAGACAAACACGCTCTGGGGCCAACGTCCTGACTTTC.

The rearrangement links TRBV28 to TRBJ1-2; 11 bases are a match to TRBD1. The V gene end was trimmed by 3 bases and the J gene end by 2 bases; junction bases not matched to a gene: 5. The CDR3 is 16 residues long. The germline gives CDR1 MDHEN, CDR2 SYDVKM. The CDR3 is CASSLGTGGMNYGYTF. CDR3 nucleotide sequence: TGTGCCAGCAGTTTGGGGACAGGGGGAATGAACTATGGCTACACCTTC.

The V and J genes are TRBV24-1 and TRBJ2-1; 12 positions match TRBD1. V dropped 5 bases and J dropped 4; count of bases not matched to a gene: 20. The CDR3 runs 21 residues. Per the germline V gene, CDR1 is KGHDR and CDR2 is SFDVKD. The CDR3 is CATSGKRDRGRGREAYNEQFF. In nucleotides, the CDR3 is TGTGCCACCAGTGGCAAACGGGACAGGGGGCGCGGGCGGGAGGCATACAATGAGCAGTTCTTC.

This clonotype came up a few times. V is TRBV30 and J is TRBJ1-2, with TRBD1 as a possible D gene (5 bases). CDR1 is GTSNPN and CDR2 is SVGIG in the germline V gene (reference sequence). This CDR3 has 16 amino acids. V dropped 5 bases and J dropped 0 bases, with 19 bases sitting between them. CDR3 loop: CAWHSKRTGPNYGYTF. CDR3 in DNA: TGTGCCTGGCATTCAAAGAGAACAGGACCTAACTATGGCTACACCTTC.

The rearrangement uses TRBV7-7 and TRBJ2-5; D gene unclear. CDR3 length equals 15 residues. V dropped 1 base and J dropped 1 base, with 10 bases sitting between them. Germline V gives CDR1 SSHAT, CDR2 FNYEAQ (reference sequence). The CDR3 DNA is TGTGCCAGCAGCTTAGGGTCCCGGGCCCAAGAGACCCAGTACTTC. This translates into CASSLGSRAQETQYF.

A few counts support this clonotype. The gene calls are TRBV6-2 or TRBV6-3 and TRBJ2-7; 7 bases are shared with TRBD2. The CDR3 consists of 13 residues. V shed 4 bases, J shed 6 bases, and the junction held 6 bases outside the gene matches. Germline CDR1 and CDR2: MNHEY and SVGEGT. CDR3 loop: CASSLTSIGEQYF. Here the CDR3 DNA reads TGTGCCAGCAGTTTGACTAGCATAGGCGAGCAGTACTTC.

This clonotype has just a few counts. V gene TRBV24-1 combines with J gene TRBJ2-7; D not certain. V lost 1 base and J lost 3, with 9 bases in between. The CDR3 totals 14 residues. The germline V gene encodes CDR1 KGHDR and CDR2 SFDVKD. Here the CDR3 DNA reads TGTGCCACCAGTGATTTTCCCCCCATCTACGAGCAGTACTTC. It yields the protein CATSDFPPIYEQYF.

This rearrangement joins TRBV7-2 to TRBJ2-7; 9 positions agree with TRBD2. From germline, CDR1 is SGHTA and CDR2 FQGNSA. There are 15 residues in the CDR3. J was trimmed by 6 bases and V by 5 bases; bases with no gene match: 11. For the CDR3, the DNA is TGTGCCAGCAGCCTATTAGCGGGAGCAGTGGGCGAGCAGTACTTC. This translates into CASSLLAGAVGEQYF.

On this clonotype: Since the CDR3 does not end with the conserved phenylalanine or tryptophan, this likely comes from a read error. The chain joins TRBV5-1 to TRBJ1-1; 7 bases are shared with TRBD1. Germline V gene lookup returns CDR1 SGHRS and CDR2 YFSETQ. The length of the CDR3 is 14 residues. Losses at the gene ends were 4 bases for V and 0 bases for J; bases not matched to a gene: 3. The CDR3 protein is CASSRDSLNTEAFL. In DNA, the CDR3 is TGCGCCAGCAGCCGGGACAGTCTGAACACTGAAGCTTTCCTT.

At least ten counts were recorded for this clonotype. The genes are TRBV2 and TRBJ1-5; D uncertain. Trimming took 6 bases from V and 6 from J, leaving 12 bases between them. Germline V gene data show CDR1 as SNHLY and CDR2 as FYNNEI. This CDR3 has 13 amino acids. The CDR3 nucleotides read TGTGCCAGCAGCAGGACCCGCACTCAGCCCCAGCATTTT. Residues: CASSRTRTQPQHF.

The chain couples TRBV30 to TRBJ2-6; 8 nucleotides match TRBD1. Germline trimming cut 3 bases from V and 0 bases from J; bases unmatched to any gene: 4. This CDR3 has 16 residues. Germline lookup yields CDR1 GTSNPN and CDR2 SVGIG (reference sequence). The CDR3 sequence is CAWSRTGPSGANVLTF. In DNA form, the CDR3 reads TGTGCCTGGAGCCGGACAGGGCCCTCTGGGGCCAACGTCCTGACTTTC.

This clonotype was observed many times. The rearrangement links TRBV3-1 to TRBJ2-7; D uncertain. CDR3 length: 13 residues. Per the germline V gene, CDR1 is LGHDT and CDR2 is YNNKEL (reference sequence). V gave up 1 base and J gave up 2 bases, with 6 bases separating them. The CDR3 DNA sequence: TGTGCCAGCAGCCAAGGCCTCACCTACGAGCAGTACTTC. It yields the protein CASSQGLTYEQYF.

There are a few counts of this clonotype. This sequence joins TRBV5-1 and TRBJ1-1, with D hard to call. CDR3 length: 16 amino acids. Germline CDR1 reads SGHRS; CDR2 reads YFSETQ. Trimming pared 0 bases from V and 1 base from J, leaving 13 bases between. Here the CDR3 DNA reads TGCGCCAGCAGCTTGGCCGGGGTAGACCGGAACACTGAAGCTTTCTTT. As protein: CASSLAGVDRNTEAFF.

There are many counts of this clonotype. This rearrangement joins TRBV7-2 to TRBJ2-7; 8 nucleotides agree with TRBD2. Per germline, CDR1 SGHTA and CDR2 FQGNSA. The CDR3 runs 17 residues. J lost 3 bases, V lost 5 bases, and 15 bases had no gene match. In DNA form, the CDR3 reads TGTGCCAGCAGCCGAAACAGCGGGAGTCGGGATTACTACGAGCAGTACTTC. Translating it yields CASSRNSGSRDYYEQYF.

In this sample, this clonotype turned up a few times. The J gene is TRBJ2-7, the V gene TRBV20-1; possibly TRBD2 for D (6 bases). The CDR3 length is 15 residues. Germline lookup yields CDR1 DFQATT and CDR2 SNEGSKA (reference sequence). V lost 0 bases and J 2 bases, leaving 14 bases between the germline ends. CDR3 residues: CSARDMRRVTYEQYF. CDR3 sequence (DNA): TGCAGTGCTAGAGATATGAGGAGGGTAACCTACGAGCAGTACTTC.

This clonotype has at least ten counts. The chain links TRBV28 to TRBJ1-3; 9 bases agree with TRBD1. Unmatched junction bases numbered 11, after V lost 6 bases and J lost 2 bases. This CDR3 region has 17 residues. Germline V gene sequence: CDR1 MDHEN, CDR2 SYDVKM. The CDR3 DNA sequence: TGTGCCAGCAGCCCCACCGGGACAGGGACTCCTGGAAACACCATATATTTT. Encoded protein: CASSPTGTGTPGNTIYF.

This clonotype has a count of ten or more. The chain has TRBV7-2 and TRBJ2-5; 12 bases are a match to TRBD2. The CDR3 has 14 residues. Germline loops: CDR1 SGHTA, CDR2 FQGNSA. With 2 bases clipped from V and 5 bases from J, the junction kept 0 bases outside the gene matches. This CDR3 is CASSLLAGGETQYF. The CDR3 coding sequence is TGTGCCAGCAGCTTACTAGCGGGAGGGGAGACCCAGTACTTC.

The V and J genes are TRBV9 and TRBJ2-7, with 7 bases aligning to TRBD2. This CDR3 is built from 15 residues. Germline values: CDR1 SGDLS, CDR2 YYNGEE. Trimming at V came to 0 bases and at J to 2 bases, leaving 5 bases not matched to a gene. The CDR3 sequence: CASSVGGGGPYEQYF. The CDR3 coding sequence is TGTGCCAGCAGCGTAGGGGGGGGTGGCCCCTACGAGCAGTACTTC.

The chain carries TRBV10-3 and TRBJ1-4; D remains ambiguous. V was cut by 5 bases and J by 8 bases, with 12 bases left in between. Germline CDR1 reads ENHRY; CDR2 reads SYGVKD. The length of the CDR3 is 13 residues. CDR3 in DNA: TGTGCCATCAGTATAATAAATACGGAAAAACTGTTTTTT. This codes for CAISIINTEKLFF.

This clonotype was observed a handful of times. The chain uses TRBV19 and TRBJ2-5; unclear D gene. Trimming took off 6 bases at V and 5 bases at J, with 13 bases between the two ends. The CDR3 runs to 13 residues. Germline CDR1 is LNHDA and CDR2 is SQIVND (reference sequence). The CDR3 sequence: CASRENRWETQYF. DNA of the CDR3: TGTGCCAGTAGGGAGAACCGATGGGAGACCCAGTACTTC.

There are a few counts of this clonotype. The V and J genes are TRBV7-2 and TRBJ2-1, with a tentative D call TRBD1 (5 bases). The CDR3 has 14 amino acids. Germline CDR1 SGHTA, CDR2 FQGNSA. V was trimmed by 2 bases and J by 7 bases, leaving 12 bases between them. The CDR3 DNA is TGTGCCAGCAGCTTAACAGGACCGAGGAATGAGCAGTTCTTC. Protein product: CASSLTGPRNEQFF.